This T cell receptor beta chain was observed in a study of neurological immune-mediated disorders. The germline V gene has CDR1 MNHEY and CDR2 SVGEGT. The V and J ends lost 5 bases and 10 bases respectively, with 15 bases between them. The CDR3 consists of 13 residues. TCRdb fed the 5' RACE reads into MiXCR, producing one record per CDR3 protein. The data hold 30,000 to 50,000 distinct CDR3 sequences, with 6% to 7.5% observed a single time. The V and J genes are TRBV6-2 or TRBV6-3 and TRBJ2-1; D is possibly TRBD2 (5 bases). This receptor was taken from a man between 45 and 60 years old in good health. Material for sequencing was CD4+ T cells from blood. As DNA, the CDR3 is TGTGCCAGCAGTCGCGGGCCTGGCCGGGAGCAGTTCTTC. Translated: CASSRGPGREQFF.